These 15 T cell receptor beta chains share one sample of origin, sequenced in a study of T cell repertoires in cytomegalovirus infection. TCRdb re-analysed the reads in MiXCR, keeping a single row per CDR3 protein. The sample lists 300,000 to 400,000 distinct CDR3 sequences; 15% to 20% were seen once. The sample consisted of PBMCs. These receptors came from a human donor in good health (CMV status not recorded). Some clones in this sample may be carry-over from other donors' samples.

This clonotype came up many times. V usage is TRBV7-9 and J usage is TRBJ1-1; D gene ambiguous. The CDR3 runs 13 residues. From germline, CDR1 is SEHNR and CDR2 FQNEAQ (reference sequence). Deletions cut 4 bases from V and 0 bases from J, with 6 bases between. The CDR3 sequence is CASSYTVNTEAFF. The CDR3 region has the DNA TGTGCCAGCAGCTATACAGTGAACACTGAAGCTTTCTTT.

This clonotype has more than one count but fewer than ten. The chain employs TRBV10-3 and TRBJ2-7; no definite D call. Per germline, CDR1 ENHRY and CDR2 SYGVKD. The V gene lost 4 bases and the J gene lost 3 bases, with 10 bases spanning the gap. The CDR3 runs 13 residues. CDR3 protein: CAISGSKIYEQYF. CDR3 bases: TGTGCCATCAGTGGTAGCAAAATCTACGAGCAGTACTTC.

At least ten counts were recorded for this clonotype. Here the CDR3 DNA reads TGTGCCAGCAGCTTAGCGGTCAGGGGAACAGATACGCAGTATTTT. Protein product: CASSLAVRGTDTQYF. The chain carries TRBV7-2 and TRBJ2-3; maybe TRBD1 (6 bases). CDR3 length: 15 amino acids. Trimming stripped 0 bases from V and 3 bases from J, with 10 bases between. Looked up from germline, CDR1 is SGHTA and CDR2 is FQGNSA.

The V and J genes are TRBV20-1 and TRBJ2-5, with TRBD1 matching 10 bases. The CDR3 has 13 residues. V gave up 6 bases and J gave up 5 bases; unmatched junction bases: 6. CDR1 and CDR2 (germline): DFQATT, SNEGSKA (reference sequence). CDR3 DNA: TGCAGTGCCCTTGGACAGGGGGAGGAGACCCAGTACTTC. Protein product: CSALGQGEETQYF.

The rearrangement joins TRBV29-1 to TRBJ2-1; TRBD2 matches 9 bases. Germline assignment: CDR1 SQVTM and CDR2 ANQGSEA. The CDR3 has 12 amino acids. V gave up 6 bases and J gave up 9 bases; unmatched junction bases: 6. The CDR3 DNA sequence: TGCAGCGTCGGACTAGCGCTTAGTGAGCAGTTCTTC. Translating it yields CSVGLALSEQFF.

The chain has TRBV7-6 and TRBJ2-5; TRBD2 matches 13 bases. Unmatched junction bases numbered 12, after V lost 4 bases and J lost 7 bases. Germline assignment: CDR1 SGHVS and CDR2 FNYEAQ. The CDR3 is made up of 17 amino acids. This CDR3 reads CASSSPTGTSGARTQYF. The CDR3 region has the DNA TGTGCCAGCAGCTCCCCCACTGGGACTAGCGGGGCCAGGACCCAGTACTTC.

This rearrangement joins TRBV19 to TRBJ1-6; 8 positions agree with TRBD1. Trimming removed 2 bases from V and 6 bases from J; junction bases left unmatched: 0. The germline CDR1 and CDR2 sequences are LNHDA and SQIVND (reference sequence). The CDR3 consists of 14 residues. The CDR3 loop is CASSITGGNSPLHF. The CDR3 region has the DNA TGTGCCAGTAGTATAACAGGGGGTAATTCACCCCTCCACTTT. The full variable domain, completed using reference TRBV19 and TRBJ1-6, is DGGITQSPKYLFRKEGQNVTLSCEQNLNHDAMYWYRQDPGQGLRLIYYSQIVNDFQKGDIAEGYSVSREKKESFPLTVTSAQKNPTAFYLCASSITGGNSPLHFGNGTRLTVT.

J is TRBJ2-3 and V is TRBV6-2 or TRBV6-3; no clear D gene. V was clipped by 8 bases and J by 5 bases, with 14 bases between them. The germline V gene encodes CDR1 MNHEY and CDR2 SVGEGT. This CDR3 is 13 amino acids long. The CDR3 sequence: CASLSVNIDTQYF. For the CDR3, the DNA is TGTGCCAGCCTCAGCGTCAATATAGATACGCAGTATTTT.

The gene calls are TRBV2 and TRBJ2-3, with 10 bases aligning to TRBD2. Germline lookup yields CDR1 SNHLY and CDR2 FYNNEI. Trimming removed 6 bases from V and 5 bases from J; junction bases left unmatched: 11. The CDR3 is 16 residues long. Here the CDR3 reads CASSGLSGGAGDTQYF. CDR3 nucleotide sequence: TGTGCCAGCAGCGGTTTAAGCGGGGGGGCTGGAGATACGCAGTATTTT.

The chain recombines TRBV10-3 with TRBJ2-1; TRBD1 is a possible D gene (5 bases). This CDR3 is built from 16 residues. Germline lookup yields CDR1 ENHRY and CDR2 SYGVKD. Trimming stripped 0 bases from V and 7 bases from J, with 16 bases between. CDR3 residues: CAISESLDSKGNEQFF. In DNA form, the CDR3 reads TGTGCCATCAGTGAGTCTCTCGACAGTAAAGGGAATGAGCAGTTCTTC.

This clonotype was recorded a few times. The chain has TRBV20-1 and TRBJ1-4; possible D gene TRBD1, 5 bases. Germline V gene lookup returns CDR1 DFQATT and CDR2 SNEGSKA (reference sequence). The CDR3 runs to 13 residues. V was shortened by 6 bases and J by 7 bases, with 15 bases between the two germline ends. The CDR3 region is CSAPGLSGEKLFF. CDR3 DNA: TGCAGTGCCCCGGGGCTCAGCGGTGAAAAACTGTTTTTT.

This clonotype was counted at least ten times. This chain joins TRBV7-2 and TRBJ2-3, with D possibly TRBD2 on 7 matching bases. Trimming removed 5 bases at V and 1 base at J, with 16 bases between. The CDR3 is 16 amino acids. Germline V CDR1 and CDR2: SGHTA, FQGNSA. CDR3 loop: CASSPYGGPRTDTQYF. Here the CDR3 DNA reads TGTGCCAGCAGCCCGTACGGGGGGCCCCGCACAGATACGCAGTATTTT.

This clonotype has only a few counts. V usage is TRBV7-9 and J usage is TRBJ1-4; perhaps TRBD1 as D (6 bases). The CDR3 covers 13 residues. Trimming took off 2 bases at V and 8 bases at J, with 9 bases between the two ends. Per germline, CDR1 SEHNR and CDR2 FQNEAQ (reference sequence). CDR3 region: CASSLRGNEKLFF. CDR3 coding DNA: TGTGCCAGCAGCTTAAGGGGGAACGAAAAACTGTTTTTT.

Only a few counts were recorded for this clonotype. The chain is built from TRBV11-2 and TRBJ2-7; D is undetermined. There are 15 residues in the CDR3. V shed 0 bases and J shed 8 bases, with 17 bases lying between them. CDR1 and CDR2 from the germline V gene are SGHAT and FQNNGV. CDR3 in DNA: TGTGCCAGCAGCTTAGATATCCCACAGTCAAATCAGCAGTACTTC. It yields the protein CASSLDIPQSNQQYF.

V usage is TRBV4-1 and J usage is TRBJ1-6; the D is unclear. Trimming left V 1 base short and J 9 bases short, with 4 bases between. The germline V gene has CDR1 MGHRA and CDR2 YSYEKL. The CDR3 is 12 residues long. The CDR3 reads CASSQGGSPLHF. CDR3 in DNA: TGCGCCAGCAGCCAAGGAGGTTCACCCCTCCACTTT.